A selection of T cell receptor beta chains follows, all from one sample in a study of T cell responses to AZD1222 COVID-19 vaccine. Clones were sequenced by immunoSEQ multiplex PCR, and TCRdb holds only the in-frame ones, with some missing. The sample yields 100,000 to 150,000 clones, about nine tenths seen once. Specimen: peripheral blood, collected on day 0 of AZD1222 vaccination. The receptors derive from an adult in good health. CDR3s include the opening cysteine and the closing phenylalanine or tryptophan. The D gene is left open where the match is weak.

v_call: TRBV3-1/TRBV3-2; d_call: TRBD1; j_call: TRBJ1-1; cdr3_nt: TGTGCCAGCAGCTACTGGACAGGGGCGGACACTGAAGCTTTCTTT; cdr3_aa: CASSYWTGADTEAFF
v_call: TRBV5-1; d_call: .; j_call: TRBJ1-3; cdr3_nt: TGCGCCAGCAGCTTGGGTGACCTAATCTCTGGAAACACCATATATTTT; cdr3_aa: CASSLGDLISGNTIYF
v_call: TRBV4-3; d_call: TRBD2; j_call: TRBJ2-2; cdr3_nt: TGCGCCAGCAGCCAAGATTCGGGGGGGGCCACCGGGGAGCTGTTTTTT; cdr3_aa: CASSQDSGGATGELFF
v_call: TRBV19; d_call: .; j_call: TRBJ1-6; cdr3_nt: TGTGCCAGCGGACAGTTACGATCACCCCTCCACTTT; cdr3_aa: CASGQLRSPLHF
v_call: TRBV6-5; d_call: .; j_call: TRBJ1-5; cdr3_nt: TGTGCCAGCAGTCTGGGACAAAATAGCAATCAGCCCCAGCATTTT; cdr3_aa: CASSLGQNSNQPQHF
v_call: TRBV11-2; d_call: .; j_call: TRBJ1-4; cdr3_nt: TGTGCCAGCAGCTTAATAGGAGGAGAAAAACTGTTTTTT; cdr3_aa: CASSLIGGEKLFF
v_call: TRBV5-4; d_call: TRBD1; j_call: TRBJ1-6; cdr3_nt: TGTGCCAGCAGGACTCTCACTCGGGGACAGGCATCACCCCTCCACTTT; cdr3_aa: CASRTLTRGQASPLHF
v_call: TRBV2; d_call: TRBD1; j_call: TRBJ1-1; cdr3_nt: TGTGCCAGCAGTGAACTACCTGGACAGGCGAACACTGAAGCTTTCTTT; cdr3_aa: CASSELPGQANTEAFF
v_call: TRBV18; d_call: TRBD2; j_call: TRBJ2-1; cdr3_nt: TGTGCCAGCTCACCGGGGGGGAGCTCCTACAATGAGCAGTTCTTC; cdr3_aa: CASSPGGSSYNEQFF
v_call: TRBV5-4; d_call: .; j_call: TRBJ2-2; cdr3_nt: TGTGCCAGCTCTTCCCAAGGGCGGTTGACCGGGGAGCTGTTTTTT; cdr3_aa: CASSSQGRLTGELFF
v_call: TRBV24-1; d_call: TRBD1; j_call: TRBJ2-1; cdr3_nt: TGTGCCACCGGGGACAGTCTTTACAATGAGCAGTTCTTC; cdr3_aa: CATGDSLYNEQFF
v_call: TRBV5-1; d_call: .; j_call: TRBJ1-3; cdr3_nt: TGCGCCAGCAGCCCGGCCCAAGGGGACACCATATATTTT; cdr3_aa: CASSPAQGDTIYF
v_call: TRBV5-1; d_call: TRBD1; j_call: TRBJ1-1; cdr3_nt: TGCGCCAGCAGCTTACAGGGGGTCGGCACTGAAGCTTTCTTT; cdr3_aa: CASSLQGVGTEAFF
v_call: TRBV12-3/TRBV12-4; d_call: TRBD2; j_call: TRBJ2-1; cdr3_nt: TGTGCCACCGGGACTAGCGGGGGTTTTAGGTTCTTC; cdr3_aa: CATGTSGGFRFF
v_call: TRBV6-5; d_call: TRBD1; j_call: TRBJ2-1; cdr3_nt: TGTGCCAGCATTGGACAGGGTTACAATGAGCAGTTCTTC; cdr3_aa: CASIGQGYNEQFF
v_call: TRBV19; d_call: .; j_call: TRBJ2-1; cdr3_nt: TGTGCCAGTAGTATAGCCAGACACAATGAGCAGTTCTTC; cdr3_aa: CASSIARHNEQFF
v_call: TRBV6-5; d_call: .; j_call: TRBJ1-1; cdr3_nt: TGTGCCAGCATCTTAAACACTGAAGCTTTCTTT; cdr3_aa: CASILNTEAFF
v_call: TRBV5-6; d_call: .; j_call: TRBJ1-1; cdr3_nt: TGTGCCAGCAGCTTGTATGACACTGAAGCTTTCTTT; cdr3_aa: CASSLYDTEAFF
v_call: TRBV6-2/TRBV6-3; d_call: .; j_call: TRBJ1-3; cdr3_nt: TGTGCCAGCAGTCCGCACCTTCGGAGTTCTGGAAACACCATATATTTT; cdr3_aa: CASSPHLRSSGNTIYF